The text below deals with one TCR beta chain. Its antigen is not identified. Profiled with immunoSEQ multiplex PCR; TCRdb holds only in-frame clones, not every one. The table includes about 84,000 clones, 80% to 90% detected once. The data were taken from a study of T cell responses to AZD1222 COVID-19 vaccine. Findings and limits, study-wide: Possibly, clonal diversity was underestimated; donors were largely white British and included more females.

The CDR3 runs 12 residues. The chain couples TRBV21-1 to TRBJ2-5. TRBV21-1 is recorded as a pseudogene. This receptor was taken from an adult in good health. Source: peripheral blood, taken on day 0 of AZD1222 vaccination. Written as DNA, the CDR3 is TGTGCCAGCAGCAAAGAAAGGGAGACCCAGTACTTC. This encodes CASSKERETQYF.